This TCR beta chain derives from a study of preoperative IRX-2 immunotherapy in early breast cancer. Treatment here: preoperative locoregional IRX-2 cytokine immunotherapy. Samples came from a phase Ib trial of preoperative locoregional IRX-2 cytokine immunotherapy. This CDR3 contains 14 residues. J was trimmed by 4 bases and V by 6 bases; bases with no gene match: 8. CDR1 and CDR2 (germline): ENHRY, SYGVKD. Method: immunoSEQ multiplex PCR; TCRdb's copy keeps in-frame clones and lacks some. This sample has about 43,000 clones, with roughly 94% found just once. J is TRBJ1-2 and V is TRBV10-3; the match to TRBD1 covers 7 bases. This sequence originates from a human donor with breast cancer. Sequences were derived from tumor tissue, sampled after IRX-2 immunotherapy. DNA of the CDR3: TGTGCCATCAGACGGGACAGTGAGGGCTATGGCTACACCTTC. Protein product: CAIRRDSEGYGYTF.